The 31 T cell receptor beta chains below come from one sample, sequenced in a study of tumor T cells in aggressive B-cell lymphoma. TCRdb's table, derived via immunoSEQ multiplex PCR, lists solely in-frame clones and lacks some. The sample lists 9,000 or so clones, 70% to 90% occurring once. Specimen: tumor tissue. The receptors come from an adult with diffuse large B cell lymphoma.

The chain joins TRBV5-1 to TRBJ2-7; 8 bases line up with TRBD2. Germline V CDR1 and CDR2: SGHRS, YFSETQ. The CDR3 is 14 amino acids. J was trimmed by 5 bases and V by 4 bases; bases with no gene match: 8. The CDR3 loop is CASSPGLGYDEQYF. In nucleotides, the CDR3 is TGCGCCAGCAGCCCGGGACTAGGGTACGACGAGCAGTACTTC.

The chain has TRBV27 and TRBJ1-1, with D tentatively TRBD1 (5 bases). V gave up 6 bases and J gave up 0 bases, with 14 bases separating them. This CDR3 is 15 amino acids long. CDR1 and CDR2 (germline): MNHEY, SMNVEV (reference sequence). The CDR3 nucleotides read TGTGCCAGCAGCCCCCGGGGGGGGTTGAACACTGAAGCTTTCTTT. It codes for CASSPRGGLNTEAFF.

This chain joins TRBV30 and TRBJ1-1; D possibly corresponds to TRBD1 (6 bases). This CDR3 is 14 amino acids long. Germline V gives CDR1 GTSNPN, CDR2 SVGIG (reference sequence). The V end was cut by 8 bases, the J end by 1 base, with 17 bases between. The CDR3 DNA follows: TGTGCCCACACAGGGCCGGTTTCGAACACTGAAGCTTTCTTT. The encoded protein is CAHTGPVSNTEAFF.

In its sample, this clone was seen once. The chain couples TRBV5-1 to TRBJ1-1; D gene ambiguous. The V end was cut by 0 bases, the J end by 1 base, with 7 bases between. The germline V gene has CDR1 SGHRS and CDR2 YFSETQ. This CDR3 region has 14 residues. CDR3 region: CASSLVSRNTEAFF. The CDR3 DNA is TGCGCCAGCAGCTTGGTATCCAGGAACACTGAAGCTTTCTTT.

The CDR3 sequence is CASSLGTGGSYGYTF. DNA for the CDR3: TGCGCCAGCAGCCTAGGGACAGGGGGCAGCTATGGCTACACCTTC. The V call is TRBV4-3, the J call TRBJ1-2; 12 positions match TRBD1. The CDR3 runs 15 residues. Germline V gene lookup returns CDR1 LGHNA and CDR2 YSLEER. J lost 4 bases, V lost 4 bases, and 4 bases had no gene match.

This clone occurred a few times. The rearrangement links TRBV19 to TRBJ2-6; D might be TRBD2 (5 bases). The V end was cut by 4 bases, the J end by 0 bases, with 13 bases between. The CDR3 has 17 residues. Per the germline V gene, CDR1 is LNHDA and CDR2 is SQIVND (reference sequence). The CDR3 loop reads CASSKAGQSSGANVLTF. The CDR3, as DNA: TGTGCCAGTAGTAAGGCGGGTCAGAGCTCTGGGGCCAACGTCCTGACTTTC.

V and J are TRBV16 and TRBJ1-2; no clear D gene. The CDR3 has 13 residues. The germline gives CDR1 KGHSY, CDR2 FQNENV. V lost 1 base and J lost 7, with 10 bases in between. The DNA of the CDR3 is TGTGCCAGCAGCCAATTACAGATTGCTGGCTACACCTTC. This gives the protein CASSQLQIAGYTF.

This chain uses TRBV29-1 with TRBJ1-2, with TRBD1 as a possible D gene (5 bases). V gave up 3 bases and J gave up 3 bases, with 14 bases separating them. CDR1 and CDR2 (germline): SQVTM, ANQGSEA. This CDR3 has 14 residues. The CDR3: CSVDRQGSDYGYTF. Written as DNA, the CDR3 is TGCAGCGTTGATAGGCAGGGAAGTGACTATGGCTACACCTTC.

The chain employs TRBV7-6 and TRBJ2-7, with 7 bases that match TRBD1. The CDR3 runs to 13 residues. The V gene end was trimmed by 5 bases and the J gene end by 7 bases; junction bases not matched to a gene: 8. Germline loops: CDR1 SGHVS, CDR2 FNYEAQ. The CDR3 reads CASSRGQAREQYF. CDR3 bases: TGTGCCAGCAGCCGCGGACAGGCTCGGGAGCAGTACTTC. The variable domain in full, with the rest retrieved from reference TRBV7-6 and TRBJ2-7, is GAGVSQSPRYKVTKRGQDVALRCDPISGHVSLYWYRQALGQGPEFLTYFNYEAQQDKSGLPNDRFSAERPEGSISTLTIQRTEQRDSAMYRCASSRGQAREQYFGPGTRLTVT.

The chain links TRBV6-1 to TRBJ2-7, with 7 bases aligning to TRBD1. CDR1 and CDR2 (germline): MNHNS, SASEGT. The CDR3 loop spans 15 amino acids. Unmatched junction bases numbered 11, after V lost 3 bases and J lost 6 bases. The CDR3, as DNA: TGTGCCAGCAGTGACCGAGGGGGCGGTCGGTCCGAGCAGTACTTC. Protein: CASSDRGGGRSEQYF.

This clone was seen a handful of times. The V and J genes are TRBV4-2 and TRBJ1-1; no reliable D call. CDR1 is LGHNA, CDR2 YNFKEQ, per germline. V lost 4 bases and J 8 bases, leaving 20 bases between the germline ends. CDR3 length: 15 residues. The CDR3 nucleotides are TGTGCCAGCAGCCTTAACCCCACGGAGGAGAGGGAAGCTTTCTTT. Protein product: CASSLNPTEEREAFF.

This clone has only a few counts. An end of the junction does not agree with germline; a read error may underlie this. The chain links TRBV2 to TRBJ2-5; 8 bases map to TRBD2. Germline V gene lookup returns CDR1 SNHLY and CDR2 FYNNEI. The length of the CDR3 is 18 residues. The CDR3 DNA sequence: TGTGCGAGCAGGGGCGCGGGGGCGGGGGGCTTCAGTTCGGAGACCCAGTACTTC. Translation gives CASRGAGAGGFSSETQYF.

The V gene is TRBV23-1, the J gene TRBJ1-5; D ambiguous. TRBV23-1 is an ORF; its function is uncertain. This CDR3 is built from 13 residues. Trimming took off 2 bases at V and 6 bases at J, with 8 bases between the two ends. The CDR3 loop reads CASSQGQVQPQHF. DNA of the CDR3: TGCGCCAGCAGTCAAGGGCAAGTTCAGCCCCAGCATTTT.

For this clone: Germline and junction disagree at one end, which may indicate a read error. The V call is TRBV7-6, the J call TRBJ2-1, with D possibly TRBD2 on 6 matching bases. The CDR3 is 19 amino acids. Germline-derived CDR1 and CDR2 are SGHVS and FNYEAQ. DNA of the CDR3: TGTGCCAACAGCTTAGATATCGCGCCGGGGGTTAGCTCCTACAATGAGCAGTTCTTC. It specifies CANSLDIAPGVSSYNEQFF.

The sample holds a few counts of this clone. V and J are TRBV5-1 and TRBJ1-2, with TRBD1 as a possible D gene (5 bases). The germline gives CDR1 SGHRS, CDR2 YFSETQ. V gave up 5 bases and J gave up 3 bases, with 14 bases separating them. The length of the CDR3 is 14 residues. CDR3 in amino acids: CASSSDNLYYGYTF. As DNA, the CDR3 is TGCGCCAGCAGTTCGGACAACCTCTACTATGGCTACACCTTC.

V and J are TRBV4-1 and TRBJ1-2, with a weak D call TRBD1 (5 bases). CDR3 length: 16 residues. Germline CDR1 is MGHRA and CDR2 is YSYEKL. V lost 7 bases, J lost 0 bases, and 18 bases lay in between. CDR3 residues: CASTGGMQYANYGYTF. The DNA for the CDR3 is TGCGCCAGCACCGGGGGGATGCAGTACGCTAACTATGGCTACACCTTC.

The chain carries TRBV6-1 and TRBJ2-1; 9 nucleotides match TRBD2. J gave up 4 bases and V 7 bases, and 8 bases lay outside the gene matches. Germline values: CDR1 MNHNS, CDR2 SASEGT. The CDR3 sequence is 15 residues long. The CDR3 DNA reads TGTGCCAGCACCCTGGGACTAGCAGCTTACAATGAGCAGTTCTTC. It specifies CASTLGLAAYNEQFF.

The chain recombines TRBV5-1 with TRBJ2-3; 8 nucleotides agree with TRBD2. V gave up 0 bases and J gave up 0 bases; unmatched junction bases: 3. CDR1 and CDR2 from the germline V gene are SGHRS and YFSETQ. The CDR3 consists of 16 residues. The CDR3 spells CASSLGAGGSTDTQYF. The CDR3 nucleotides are TGCGCCAGCAGCTTGGGTGCGGGAGGAAGCACAGATACGCAGTATTTT.

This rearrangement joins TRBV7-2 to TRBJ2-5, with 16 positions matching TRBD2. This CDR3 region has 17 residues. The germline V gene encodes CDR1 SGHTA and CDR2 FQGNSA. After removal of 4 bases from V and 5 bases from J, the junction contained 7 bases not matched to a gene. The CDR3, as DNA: TGTGCCAGCAGCTCCCAGGGACTAGCGGGGGGGCCGGAGACCCAGTACTTC. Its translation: CASSSQGLAGGPETQYF.

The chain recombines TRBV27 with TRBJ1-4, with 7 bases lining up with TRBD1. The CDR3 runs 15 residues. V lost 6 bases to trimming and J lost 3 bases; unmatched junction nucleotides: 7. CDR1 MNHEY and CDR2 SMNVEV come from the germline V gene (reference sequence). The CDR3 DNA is TGTGCCAGCAGGACAGGGTCTGCAGCTAATGAAAAACTGTTTTTT. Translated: CASRTGSAANEKLFF.

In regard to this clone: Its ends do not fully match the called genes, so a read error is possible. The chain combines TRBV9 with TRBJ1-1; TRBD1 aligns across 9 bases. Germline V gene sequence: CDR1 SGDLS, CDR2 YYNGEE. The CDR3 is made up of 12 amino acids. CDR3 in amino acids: CASSEQGAEAFF. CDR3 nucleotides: TGTGCCAGCAGCGAACAGGGGGCTGAGGCTTTCTTT.

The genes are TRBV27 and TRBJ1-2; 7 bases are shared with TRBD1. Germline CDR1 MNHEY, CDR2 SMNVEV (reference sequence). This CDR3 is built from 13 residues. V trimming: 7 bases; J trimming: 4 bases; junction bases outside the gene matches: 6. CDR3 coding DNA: TGTGCCAGCAAGGAGGGGGCGGCCTATGGCTACACCTTC. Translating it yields CASKEGAAYGYTF.

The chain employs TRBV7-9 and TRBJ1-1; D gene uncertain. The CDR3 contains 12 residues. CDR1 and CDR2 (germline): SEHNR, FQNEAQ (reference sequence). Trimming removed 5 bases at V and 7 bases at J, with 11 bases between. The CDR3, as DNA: TGTGCCAGCAGCCAAGGGAGCTATGAAGCTTTCTTT. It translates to CASSQGSYEAFF.

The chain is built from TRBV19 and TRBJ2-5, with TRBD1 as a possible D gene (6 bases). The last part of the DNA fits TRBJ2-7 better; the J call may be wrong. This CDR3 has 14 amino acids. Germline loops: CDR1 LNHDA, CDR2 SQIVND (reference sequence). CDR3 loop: CASAKDRAPYEQYF. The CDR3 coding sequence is TGTGCCAGTGCTAAGGACAGAGCTCCCTACGAGCAGTACTTC.

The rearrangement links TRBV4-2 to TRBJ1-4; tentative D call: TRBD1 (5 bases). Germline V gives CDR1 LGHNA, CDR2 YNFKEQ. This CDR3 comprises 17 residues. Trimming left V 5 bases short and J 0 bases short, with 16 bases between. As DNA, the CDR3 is TGTGCCAGCAGCAAAGGACAAGGACTCGCAACTAATGAAAAACTGTTTTTT. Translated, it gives CASSKGQGLATNEKLFF.

The CDR3 coding sequence is TGCAGCGTTGGCAGGGGCCTCACCGGGGAGCTGTTTTTT. It encodes CSVGRGLTGELFF. The chain couples TRBV29-1 to TRBJ2-2; D possibly corresponds to TRBD1 (6 bases). V lost 4 bases and J lost 4, with 10 bases in between. CDR3 length: 13 residues. Germline V lookup: CDR1 SQVTM, CDR2 ANQGSEA.

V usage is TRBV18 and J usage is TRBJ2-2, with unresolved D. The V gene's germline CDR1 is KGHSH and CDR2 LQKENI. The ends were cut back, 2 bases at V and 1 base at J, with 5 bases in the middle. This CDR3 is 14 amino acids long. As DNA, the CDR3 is TGTGCCAGCTCACCAGCCAGGAACACCGGGGAGCTGTTTTTT. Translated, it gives CASSPARNTGELFF. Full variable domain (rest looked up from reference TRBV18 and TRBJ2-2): NAGVMQNPRHLVRRRGQEARLRCSPMKGHSHVYWYRQLPEEGLKFMVYLQKENIIDESGMPKERFSAEFPKEGPSILRIQQVVRGDSAAYFCASSPARNTGELFFGEGSRLTVL.

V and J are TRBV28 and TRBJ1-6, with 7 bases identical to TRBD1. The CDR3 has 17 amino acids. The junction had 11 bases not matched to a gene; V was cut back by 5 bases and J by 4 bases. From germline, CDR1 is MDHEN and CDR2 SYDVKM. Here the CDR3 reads CASSTNLDRRYNSPLHF. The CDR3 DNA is TGTGCCAGCAGTACCAACCTGGACAGGAGATATAATTCACCCCTCCACTTT.

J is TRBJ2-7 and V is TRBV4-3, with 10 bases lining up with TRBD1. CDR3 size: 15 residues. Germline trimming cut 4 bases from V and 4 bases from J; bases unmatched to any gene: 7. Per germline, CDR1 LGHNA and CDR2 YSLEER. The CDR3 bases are TGCGCCAGCAGCCCCGGACAGGGGGGAGTTTACGAGCAGTACTTC. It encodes CASSPGQGGVYEQYF.

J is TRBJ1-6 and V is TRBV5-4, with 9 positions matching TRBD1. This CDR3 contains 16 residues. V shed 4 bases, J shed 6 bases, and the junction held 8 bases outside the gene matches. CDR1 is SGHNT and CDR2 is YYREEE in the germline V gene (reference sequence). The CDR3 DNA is TGTGCCAGCAGCCTGGGGACAGGGCTCGGTAATTCACCCCTCCACTTT. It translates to CASSLGTGLGNSPLHF. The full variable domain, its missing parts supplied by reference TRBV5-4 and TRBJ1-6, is ETGVTQSPTHLIKTRGQQVTLRCSSQSGHNTVSWYQQALGQGPQFIFQYYREEENGRGNFPPRFSGLQFPNYSSELNVNALELDDSALYLCASSLGTGLGNSPLHFGNGTRLTVT.

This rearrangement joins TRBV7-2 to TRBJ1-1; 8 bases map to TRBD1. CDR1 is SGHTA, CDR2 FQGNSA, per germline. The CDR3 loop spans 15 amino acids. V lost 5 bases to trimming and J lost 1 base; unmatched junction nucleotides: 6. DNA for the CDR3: TGTGCCAGCAGCCCGGACAGGGCGGGGAACACTGAAGCTTTCTTT. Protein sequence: CASSPDRAGNTEAFF.